Presented here are 18 T cell receptor beta chains from one specimen sequenced in a study of blood T cell repertoires in COVID-19. Some clones are missing from TCRdb's copy, which holds only in-frame ones; the method was immunoSEQ multiplex PCR. The sample carries around 150,000 clones, about 92% recorded once. What was sequenced was peripheral blood. The receptors were gathered from a man aged 25-45 years with COVID-19, enrolled during active disease.

This chain links TRBV5-1 with TRBJ1-1; 10 bases fit TRBD1. The CDR3 has 16 amino acids. Germline CDR1 SGHRS, CDR2 YFSETQ. The V gene end was trimmed by 3 bases and the J gene end by 4 bases; junction bases not matched to a gene: 9. Here the CDR3 reads CASSYSDRGLATEAFF. In DNA, the CDR3 is TGCGCCAGCAGCTATAGCGACAGGGGGCTCGCCACTGAAGCTTTCTTT.

The rearrangement joins TRBV19 to TRBJ1-2, with D maybe TRBD1 (5 bases). The CDR3 is 16 residues long. Germline CDR1 and CDR2: LNHDA and SQIVND (reference sequence). V was pared by 0 bases and J by 7 bases, with 18 bases between. The DNA for the CDR3 is TGTGCCAGTAGTATAGATCTATCGGGGGGAATCTCTGGCTACACCTTC. This codes for CASSIDLSGGISGYTF.

This chain uses TRBV5-1 with TRBJ1-3; 8 bases match TRBD1. Per germline, CDR1 SGHRS and CDR2 YFSETQ. CDR3 length: 15 amino acids. Unmatched junction bases numbered 7, after V lost 4 bases and J lost 4 bases. CDR3 sequence reads: CASSLQGAPGNTIYF. In DNA, the CDR3 is TGCGCCAGCAGCCTCCAGGGGGCGCCCGGAAACACCATATATTTT.

The V gene is TRBV10-3, the J gene TRBJ1-3; D is unclear. Germline V gene lookup returns CDR1 ENHRY and CDR2 SYGVKD. The CDR3 is 16 residues long. The V gene lost 10 bases and the J gene lost 2 bases, with 21 bases spanning the gap. The CDR3 loop reads CATSQDGSRTGNTIYF. CDR3 in DNA: TGTGCCACCAGCCAAGACGGGTCGAGAACTGGAAACACCATATATTTT.

The chain is built from TRBV5-1 and TRBJ1-1, with a tentative D call TRBD1 (5 bases). V lost 6 bases to trimming and J lost 1 base, with 19 bases between them. CDR3 length: 16 residues. The germline CDR1 and CDR2 sequences are SGHRS and YFSETQ. As DNA, the CDR3 is TGCGCCAGCACCGAAGAGAGGCAGGGCGGGAACACTGAAGCTTTCTTT. Translating gives CASTEERQGGNTEAFF.

The genes are TRBV7-2 and TRBJ1-3; tentative D call: TRBD1 (5 bases). The V end was cut by 1 base, the J end by 4 bases, with 11 bases between. This CDR3 contains 15 residues. Per the germline V gene, CDR1 is SGHTA and CDR2 is FQGNSA. The DNA for the CDR3 is TGTGCCAGCAGCTTAGTTGCAGGGCCCGGAAACACCATATATTTT. It is translated as CASSLVAGPGNTIYF.

A single count supports this clone. The chain employs TRBV7-9 and TRBJ1-2, with 9 bases aligning to TRBD1. From germline, CDR1 is SEHNR and CDR2 FQNEAQ (reference sequence). The CDR3 totals 19 residues. With 1 base clipped from V and 0 bases from J, the junction kept 12 bases outside the gene matches. Here the CDR3 DNA reads TGTGCCAGCAGCTTAGGGGGCCGGGACAGGGCCCTGCCTAACTATGGCTACACCTTC. Translated: CASSLGGRDRALPNYGYTF.

The genes are TRBV29-1 and TRBJ2-6, with a possible D match to TRBD2 (5 bases). This CDR3 comprises 17 residues. V lost 2 bases and J lost 0, with 14 bases in between. CDR1 is SQVTM and CDR2 is ANQGSEA in the germline V gene. CDR3 coding DNA: TGCAGCGTTGAATTGAGGGCGGTGAGCTCTGGGGCCAACGTCCTGACTTTC. Amino acids: CSVELRAVSSGANVLTF.

This chain connects TRBV25-1 to TRBJ2-7; no clear D. The CDR3 has 12 amino acids. V was trimmed by 3 bases and J by 1 base, leaving 4 bases between them. Germline V gene data show CDR1 as MGHDK and CDR2 as SYGVNS. CDR3 DNA: TGTGCCAGCAGTGACCCTTCCTACGAGCAGTACTTC. Translating it yields CASSDPSYEQYF.

The rearrangement links TRBV7-2 to TRBJ2-3, with 7 positions matching TRBD2. CDR1 is SGHTA and CDR2 is FQGNSA in the germline V gene. V lost 5 bases to trimming and J lost 2 bases; unmatched junction nucleotides: 10. CDR3 length: 16 residues. In nucleotides, the CDR3 is TGTGCCAGCAGCGCCCGGACTAGACAACTCACAGATACGCAGTATTTT. Translated: CASSARTRQLTDTQYF. Together with reference TRBV7-2 and TRBJ2-3, the CDR3 gives the full variable domain: GAGVSQSPSNKVTEKGKDVELRCDPISGHTALYWYRQSLGQGLEFLIYFQGNSAPDKSGLPSDRFSAERTGGSVSTLTIQRTQQEDSAVYLCASSARTRQLTDTQYFGPGTRLTVL.

V usage is TRBV9 and J usage is TRBJ1-3; 7 positions agree with TRBD1. V lost 4 bases to trimming and J lost 4 bases; unmatched junction nucleotides: 17. CDR1 is SGDLS, CDR2 YYNGEE, per germline. The CDR3 spans 18 residues. The CDR3 sequence: CASSSSSGQPQAGNTIYF. DNA for the CDR3: TGTGCCAGCAGCTCGTCTTCGGGACAGCCGCAAGCCGGAAACACCATATATTTT. Looking up the rest from reference TRBV9 and TRBJ1-3 gives the full variable domain: DSGVTQTPKHLITATGQRVTLRCSPRSGDLSVYWYQQSLDQGLQFLIQYYNGEERAKGNILERFSAQQFPDLHSELNLSSLELGDSALYFCASSSSSGQPQAGNTIYFGEGSWLTVV.

This chain links TRBV15 with TRBJ1-4, with 8 bases that match TRBD1. The CDR3 has 22 amino acids. CDR1 LNHNV and CDR2 YYDKDF come from the germline V gene (reference sequence). Germline trimming cut 0 bases from V and 7 bases from J; bases unmatched to any gene: 25. The CDR3 protein is CATSRDNSRRTGFVGRAEKLFF. The CDR3 DNA follows: TGTGCCACCAGCAGAGATAATTCTCGGAGGACAGGGTTTGTCGGGCGAGCTGAAAAACTGTTTTTT. Drawing the rest from reference TRBV15 and TRBJ1-4, the complete variable domain is DAMVIQNPRYQVTQFGKPVTLSCSQTLNHNVMYWYQQKSSQAPKLLFHYYDKDFNNEADTPDNFQSRRPNTSFCFLDIRSPGLGDTAMYLCATSRDNSRRTGFVGRAEKLFFGSGTQLSVL.

The V and J genes are TRBV6-1 and TRBJ2-3, with a tentative D call TRBD2 (6 bases). Between the trimmed V and J ends, which lost 4 bases and 6 bases, there was a span of 20 bases. In germline, CDR1 is MNHNS, CDR2 SASEGT. The CDR3 extends over 16 amino acids. The CDR3 region is CASSARGSGQRDTQYF. The CDR3 DNA reads TGTGCCAGCAGTGCTAGAGGTAGCGGACAAAGGGATACGCAGTATTTT.

The gene calls are TRBV6-6 and TRBJ1-4; perhaps TRBD1 as D (5 bases). The ends were cut back, 7 bases at V and 6 bases at J, with 18 bases in the middle. In germline, CDR1 is MNHNY, CDR2 SVGAGI (reference sequence). The CDR3 consists of 15 residues. This chain's CDR3 is CASNPSQGKYEKLFF. In nucleotides, the CDR3 is TGTGCCAGCAATCCGAGCCAGGGAAAGTATGAAAAACTGTTTTTT.

J is TRBJ1-1 and V is TRBV12-3 or TRBV12-4, with D possibly TRBD1 on 5 matching bases. This CDR3 spans 13 amino acids. Trimming shortened V by 6 bases and J by 0 bases, and 8 bases separated the two germline ends. CDR3 in amino acids: CASRTDLNTEAFF. Written as DNA, the CDR3 is TGTGCCAGCAGGACAGATCTGAACACTGAAGCTTTCTTT.

This chain joins TRBV7-3 and TRBJ2-7; TRBD2 matches 13 bases. Germline loops: CDR1 SGHTA, CDR2 FQGTGA. V dropped 1 base and J dropped 4; count of bases not matched to a gene: 4. This CDR3 has 16 amino acids. CDR3 residues: CASSLSRTSGSYEQYF. As DNA, the CDR3 is TGTGCCAGCAGCTTAAGCCGGACTAGCGGGAGTTACGAGCAGTACTTC.

The chain is built from TRBV5-1 and TRBJ1-5; D is perhaps TRBD1 (6 bases). The V gene's germline CDR1 is SGHRS and CDR2 YFSETQ. The CDR3 spans 14 residues. Trimming took 4 bases from V and 2 from J, leaving 10 bases between them. CDR3 DNA sequence: TGCGCCAGCAGCGGGCACAGGGGCAATCAGCCCCAGCATTTT. This translates into CASSGHRGNQPQHF.

The chain employs TRBV27 and TRBJ1-1; perhaps TRBD1 as D (5 bases). This CDR3 is 14 amino acids long. Germline V lookup: CDR1 MNHEY, CDR2 SMNVEV (reference sequence). V was trimmed by 6 bases and J by 0 bases, leaving 11 bases between them. CDR3 loop: CASSFGHLNTEAFF. For the CDR3, the DNA is TGTGCCAGCAGCTTTGGACATCTGAACACTGAAGCTTTCTTT.